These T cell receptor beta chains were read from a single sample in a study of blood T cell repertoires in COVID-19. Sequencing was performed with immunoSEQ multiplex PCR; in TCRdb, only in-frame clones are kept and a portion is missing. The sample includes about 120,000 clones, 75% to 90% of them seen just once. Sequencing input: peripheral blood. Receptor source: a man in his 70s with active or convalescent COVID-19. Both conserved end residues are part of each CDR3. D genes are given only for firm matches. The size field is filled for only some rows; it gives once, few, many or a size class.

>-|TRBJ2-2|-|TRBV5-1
CASSPQKLTGNTGELFF
TGCGCCAGCAGTCCTCAAAAACTGACAGGGAACACCGGGGAGCTGTTTTTT
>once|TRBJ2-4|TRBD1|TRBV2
CASSGQGQGWNIQYF
TGTGCCAGCAGTGGCCAGGGACAGGGATGGAACATTCAGTACTTC
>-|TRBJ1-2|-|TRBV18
CASSPPQGNYGYTF
TGTGCCAGCTCACCTCCACAGGGTAACTATGGCTACACCTTC
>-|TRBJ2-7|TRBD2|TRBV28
CASSSTGWREGSYEQYF
TGTGCCAGCAGTTCCACGGGCTGGCGGGAGGGGAGCTACGAGCAGTACTTC
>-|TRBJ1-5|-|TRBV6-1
CASSEARAGNQPQHF
TGTGCCAGCAGTGAAGCGCGGGCGGGAAATCAGCCCCAGCATTTT
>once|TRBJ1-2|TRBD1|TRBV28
CASSYRGRDGYTF
TGTGCCAGCAGTTACAGGGGGCGTGATGGCTACACCTTC
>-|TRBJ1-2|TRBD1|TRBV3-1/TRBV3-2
CASSHEGAGYGYTF
TGTGCCAGCAGCCACGAGGGGGCCGGCTATGGCTACACCTTC
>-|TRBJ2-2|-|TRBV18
CASSSVPATNTGELFF
TGTGCCAGCTCGTCGGTCCCTGCGACGAACACCGGGGAGCTGTTTTTT
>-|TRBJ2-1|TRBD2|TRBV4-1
CASAPSSDSGRWQFF
TGCGCCAGCGCGCCCAGCAGCGATAGCGGGAGATGGCAGTTCTTC
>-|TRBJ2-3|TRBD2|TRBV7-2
CASSLSSGDTQYF
TGTGCCAGCAGCTTATCTAGCGGAGATACGCAGTATTTT
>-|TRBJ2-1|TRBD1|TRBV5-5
CASSASGTVIKYSYNEQFF
TGTGCCAGCAGCGCCTCCGGGACAGTGATTAAATACTCCTACAATGAGCAGTTCTTC
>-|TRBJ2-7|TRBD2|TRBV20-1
CSASSGQGYEQYF
TGCAGTGCTAGTAGCGGGCAGGGCTACGAGCAGTACTTC
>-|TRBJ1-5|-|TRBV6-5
CASRAWGGEQPQHF
TGTGCCAGCCGGGCATGGGGGGGTGAGCAGCCCCAGCATTTT
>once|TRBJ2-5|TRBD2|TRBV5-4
CASSVRGEGRETQYF
TGTGCCAGCAGCGTCCGGGGGGAGGGCCGGGAGACCCAGTACTTC
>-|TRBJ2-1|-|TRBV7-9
CASSLVRNEQFF
TGTGCCAGCAGCTTAGTCCGCAATGAGCAGTTCTTC
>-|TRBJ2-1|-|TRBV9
CASSAEAGNEQFF
TGTGCCAGCAGCGCTGAGGCTGGGAATGAGCAGTTCTTC
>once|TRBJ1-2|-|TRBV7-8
CASSLSAWPGVDYGYTF
TGTGCCAGCAGCTTATCGGCGTGGCCCGGAGTAGACTATGGCTACACCTTC
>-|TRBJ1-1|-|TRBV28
CASSSQGKGTEAFF
TGTGCCAGCAGTTCGCAGGGGAAGGGGACTGAAGCTTTCTTT
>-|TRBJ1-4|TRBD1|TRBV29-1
CSVTYGQGGVEKLFF
TGCAGCGTCACCTACGGACAGGGAGGTGTCGAAAAACTGTTTTTT
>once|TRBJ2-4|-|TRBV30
CAWKPRSNIQYF
TGTGCCTGGAAACCCAGATCAAACATTCAGTACTTC
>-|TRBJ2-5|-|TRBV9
CASSVALGGQETQYF
TGTGCCAGCAGCGTAGCCTTAGGGGGCCAAGAGACCCAGTACTTC
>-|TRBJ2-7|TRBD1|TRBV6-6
CASSAQGAGQYF
TGTGCCAGCAGTGCTCAGGGGGCCGGGCAGTACTTC
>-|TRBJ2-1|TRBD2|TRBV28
CAAGGGIPYNEQFF
TGTGCCGCTGGGGGGGGGATACCCTACAATGAGCAGTTCTTC
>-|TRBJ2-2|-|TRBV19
CASSGAGELFF
TGTGCCAGTAGTGGAGCCGGGGAGCTGTTTTTT
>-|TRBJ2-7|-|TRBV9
CASSVLDSDSYEQYF
TGTGCCAGCAGCGTACTGGATAGCGACTCCTACGAGCAGTACTTC
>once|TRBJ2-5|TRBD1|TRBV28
CASSQTGPGQETQYF
TGTGCCAGCAGCCAGACAGGGCCTGGTCAAGAGACCCAGTACTTC
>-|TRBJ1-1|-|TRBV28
CASKPGQINTEAFF
TGTGCCAGCAAACCGGGACAAATCAACACTGAAGCTTTCTTT
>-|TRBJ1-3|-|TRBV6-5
CASSSASRAGNTIYF
TGTGCCAGCAGTTCGGCCTCCCGGGCTGGAAACACCATATATTTT
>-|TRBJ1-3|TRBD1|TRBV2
CASRQGALGNTIYF
TGTGCCAGCAGACAGGGGGCGCTGGGAAACACCATATATTTT
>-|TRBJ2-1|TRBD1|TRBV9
CASSGGQGTGFYLGSEQFF
TGTGCCAGCAGCGGGGGGCAAGGGACAGGGTTTTATCTAGGCTCTGAGCAGTTCTTC
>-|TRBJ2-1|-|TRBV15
CATSRIGRGLVNNEQFF
TGTGCCACCAGCAGAATCGGGCGGGGGCTAGTAAACAATGAGCAGTTCTTC